This T cell receptor beta chain comes out of a study of blood T cell repertoires in COVID-19. At the level of the study: Collection of acute and convalescent COVID-19 samples took place in the United States, Italy and Spain.

In the authors' methods: Reference gene primer amplification in the assay estimated nucleated cell counts. The method was immunoSEQ multiplex PCR; TCRdb's version includes in-frame clones alone and lacks a portion of them. The V and J calls and clone size were taken over from that table, and D and trimming were inferred from the DNA. The sample records 150,000 to 190,000 clones, around 74% being singletons. Germline CDR1 and CDR2: SGHVS and FQNEAQ. V was pared by 5 bases and J by 3 bases, with 13 bases between. This CDR3 comprises 14 residues. Input material: peripheral blood. The chain is built from TRBV7-8 and TRBJ1-1; D ambiguous. This clonotype was sampled from a woman older than 75 with acute or convalescent COVID-19. CDR3 DNA: TGTGCCAGCAGCATGCCCGAGTCGTACACTGAAGCTTTCTTT. Its protein product is CASSMPESYTEAFF.